This entry lists 15 T cell receptor beta chains sequenced from one sample in a study of T cells in Graves' hyperthyroidism and ophthalmopathy. It was RNA transcripts that yielded the amplified TCR beta CDR3 regions. The HTBI primer set served for first-round RT-PCR of the TCR CDR3. MiXCR was run by TCRdb on the multiplex PCR reads, yielding one entry per CDR3 protein. Counted here are 400,000 to 600,000 distinct CDR3 sequences, less than 25% occurring once; the ten biggest clones make up 26%. Input material: blood. Receptors originate from a man between 18 and 29 years old with Graves' hyperthyroidism.

In DNA form, the CDR3 reads TGTGCCGGAAGAGGGACACCCGGTCCACCGGACGGGGAGCTGTTTTTT. Translating gives CAGRGTPGPPDGELFF. The chain joins TRBV3-1 to TRBJ2-2, with a weak D call TRBD1 (6 bases). The CDR3 is 16 residues long. V dropped 11 bases and J dropped 7 bases, with 26 bases sitting between them. Germline-derived CDR1 and CDR2 are LGHDT and YNNKEL (reference sequence).

This clonotype appeared many times. The chain employs TRBV9 and TRBJ2-5; 7 bases align to TRBD2. From germline, CDR1 is SGDLS and CDR2 YYNGEE. The CDR3 is 15 residues long. After removal of 1 base from V and 0 bases from J, the junction contained 3 bases not matched to a gene. The CDR3 nucleotides read TGTGCCAGCAGCGTAAGCGGGGCAGACCAAGAGACCCAGTACTTC. Residues: CASSVSGADQETQYF.

This clonotype has at least ten counts. The chain employs TRBV5-1 and TRBJ2-7, with TRBD2 matching 7 bases. This CDR3 has 14 amino acids. Per the germline V gene, CDR1 is SGHRS and CDR2 is YFSETQ. The trim removed 0 bases at V and 1 base at J, leaving 1 base unmatched. The CDR3 protein is CASSLELASYEQYF. The CDR3 DNA follows: TGCGCCAGCAGCTTGGAACTAGCGTCCTACGAGCAGTACTTC.

This clonotype was observed many times. A read error may explain this, as a much larger clone is one base away. This rearrangement joins TRBV6-1 to TRBJ1-2, with D hard to call. From germline, CDR1 is MNHNS and CDR2 SASEGT. CDR3 length: 13 amino acids. CDR3 sequence: CASSAPETYGYAF. The CDR3, as DNA: TGTGCCAGCAGTGCCCCAGAAACCTATGGCTACGCCTTC.

The CDR3 DNA reads as TGCGCCAGCAGCACGGGCAGTATGAACACCGGGGAGCTGTTTTTT. Protein sequence: CASSTGSMNTGELFF. The rearrangement joins TRBV5-1 to TRBJ2-2; D is ambiguous. This CDR3 spans 15 amino acids. V lost 4 bases and J lost 1, with 11 bases in between. Germline CDR1 SGHRS, CDR2 YFSETQ.

In its sample, this clonotype was seen many times. J is TRBJ1-1 and V is TRBV5-1; 10 bases are shared with TRBD1. This CDR3 is 15 amino acids long. CDR1 and CDR2 (germline): SGHRS, YFSETQ. V shed 4 bases, J shed 6 bases, and the junction held 9 bases outside the gene matches. The CDR3 sequence: CASSTRTGGPAEAFF. The CDR3, as DNA: TGCGCCAGCAGCACAAGGACAGGGGGGCCGGCTGAAGCTTTCTTT.

Concerning this clonotype itself: This CDR3 fails to terminate in the conserved phenylalanine or tryptophan, so it likely reflects a read error. J is TRBJ1-5 and V is TRBV12-5, with D possibly being TRBD1 (5 bases). With 0 bases removed from V and 5 bases from J, the gap between germline ends came to 23 bases. This CDR3 is 19 amino acids long. CDR1 is LGHNT and CDR2 is FRNRAP in the germline V gene. DNA for the CDR3: TGTGCTAGTGGTTTGGTACTCTCGTATCGGGGCGAGAGGGATCAGCCCCAGCATATT. It translates to CASGLVLSYRGERDQPQHI.

This clonotype has more than one count but fewer than ten. The chain links TRBV4-1 to TRBJ2-7; possibly TRBD2 for D (6 bases). Looked up from germline, CDR1 is MGHRA and CDR2 is YSYEKL. Trimming removed 6 bases at V and 5 bases at J, with 11 bases between. CDR3 size: 12 residues. This CDR3 is CASRGAGNEQYF. DNA of the CDR3: TGCGCCAGCAGAGGGGCGGGGAACGAGCAGTACTTC.

In its sample, this clonotype was seen many times. J is TRBJ1-5 and V is TRBV6-5; D remains unclear. CDR3 length: 15 residues. The germline V and J ends were trimmed by 0 bases and 4 bases, with 10 bases remaining between them. CDR1 MNHEY and CDR2 SVGAGI come from the germline V gene. The CDR3 bases are TGTGCCAGCAGTTACTCCGCCGACCTTAATCAGCCCCAGCATTTT. It is translated as CASSYSADLNQPQHF.

The chain employs TRBV4-2 and TRBJ2-5; D is undetermined. The CDR3 length is 16 residues. Trimming removed 0 bases from V and 2 bases from J, with 13 bases in between. CDR1 and CDR2 (germline): LGHNA, YNFKEQ. CDR3 nucleotides: TGTGCCAGCAGCCAAGATATCACAAAAAAACAAGAGACCCAGTACTTC. As protein: CASSQDITKKQETQYF.

There are many counts of this clonotype. V is TRBV6-5 and J is TRBJ1-2; D possibly corresponds to TRBD1 (5 bases). Trimming took 0 bases from V and 4 from J, leaving 9 bases between them. Germline V gene lookup returns CDR1 MNHEY and CDR2 SVGAGI. This CDR3 spans 14 amino acids. The chain's CDR3 is CASSYSPGLYGYTF. CDR3 coding DNA: TGTGCCAGCAGTTACTCTCCAGGGCTCTATGGCTACACCTTC.

This clonotype was observed many times. The chain carries TRBV12-3 or TRBV12-4 and TRBJ2-7; D is possibly TRBD1 (6 bases). With 4 bases removed from V and 5 bases from J, the gap between germline ends came to 12 bases. The CDR3 extends over 13 amino acids. The CDR3 sequence: CASSSQGSHEQYF. The CDR3 DNA reads TGTGCCAGCAGTTCCCAGGGGAGCCACGAGCAGTACTTC.

The chain couples TRBV19 to TRBJ2-2; possibly TRBD1 or TRBD2 for D (5 bases each). This CDR3 is 15 amino acids long. Germline assignment: CDR1 LNHDA and CDR2 SQIVND (reference sequence). Trimming left V 5 bases short and J 1 base short, with 11 bases between. In DNA, the CDR3 is TGTGCCAGTAGTCAGTGGGGGAAGAACACCGGGGAGCTGTTTTTT. Encoded protein: CASSQWGKNTGELFF.

The gene calls are TRBV28 and TRBJ2-5, with D maybe TRBD1 (7 bases). Germline CDR1 is MDHEN and CDR2 is SYDVKM. The CDR3 totals 13 residues. V lost 7 bases and J lost 5, with 14 bases in between. CDR3 in amino acids: CASTEQGRETQYF. CDR3 in DNA: TGTGCCAGCACCGAACAGGGGAGGGAGACCCAGTACTTC.

The chain joins TRBV11-2 to TRBJ2-7; no firm D call. The CDR3 contains 14 residues. Germline V gene lookup returns CDR1 SGHAT and CDR2 FQNNGV. The germline V and J ends were trimmed by 0 bases and 3 bases, with 9 bases remaining between them. CDR3 nucleotides: TGTGCCAGCAGCTTAGAGGGCAGGAACTACGAGCAGTACTTC. Translating it yields CASSLEGRNYEQYF.